The 5 T cell receptor beta chains given below trace back to one sample, sequenced in a study of blood T cell repertoires in COVID-19. Produced via immunoSEQ multiplex PCR; TCRdb's table is partial and in-frame only. The sample lists 150,000 to 200,000 clones, approximately 80% seen once, with around 13% in the top ten. Sequenced sample: PBMCs or T cells enriched from blood (not recorded which). Receptors were obtained from a woman in her fifties or sixties who had recovered from COVID-19.

The chain links TRBV4-1 to TRBJ2-5; tentative D call: TRBD2 (6 bases). Germline V gene data show CDR1 as MGHRA and CDR2 as YSYEKL. Trimming took 1 base from V and 2 from J, leaving 14 bases between them. This CDR3 region has 16 residues. The DNA for the CDR3 is TGCGCCAGCAGCCAAGGGACGATTGGGGGGCAAGAGACCCAGTACTTC. Translating it yields CASSQGTIGGQETQYF.

Worth noting for this clone: The identical CDR3 is also encoded by other nucleotide sequences in the sample. The chain combines TRBV3-1 (or the pseudogene TRBV3-2) with TRBJ2-6; D is unclear. The V gene's germline CDR1 is LGHDT and CDR2 YNNKEL (reference sequence). V lost 4 bases, J lost 1 base, and 2 bases lay in between. This CDR3 spans 13 amino acids. Here the CDR3 DNA reads TGTGCCAGCAGCCTATCTGGGGCCAACGTCCTGACTTTC. It encodes CASSLSGANVLTF.

The chain is built from TRBV15 and TRBJ1-2; TRBD1 might be the D (5 bases). The V gene lost 3 bases and the J gene lost 4 bases, with 24 bases spanning the gap. Germline CDR1 reads LNHNV; CDR2 reads YYDKDF (reference sequence). This CDR3 is built from 18 residues. The CDR3 sequence is CATSSSGGRESRFYGYTF. CDR3 nucleotides: TGTGCCACCAGCAGTTCGGGGGGACGGGAGAGTCGCTTCTATGGCTACACCTTC.

This clone has a single count. The CDR3 loop is CASSRTSGGEVEQFF. CDR3 nucleotides: TGTGCCAGCAGTCGAACTAGCGGGGGGGAAGTTGAGCAGTTCTTC. The chain recombines TRBV6-5 with TRBJ2-1; TRBD2 matches at 13 bases. J lost 9 bases, V lost 5 bases, and 7 bases had no gene match. CDR1 is MNHEY, CDR2 SVGAGI, per germline. The CDR3 is 15 residues long.

This clone was seen a few times. The chain carries TRBV3-1 (or the pseudogene TRBV3-2) and TRBJ2-5, with D uncertain. V lost 3 bases to trimming and J lost 8 bases, with 10 bases between them. CDR1 and CDR2 (germline): LGHDT, YNNKEL (reference sequence). The CDR3 is 12 residues long. CDR3 protein: CASSQGQKTQYF. The CDR3 DNA sequence: TGTGCCAGCAGCCAGGGCCAGAAAACCCAGTACTTC.